A selection of T cell receptor beta chains follows, all from one sample in a study of T cells after yellow fever vaccination. One entry per CDR3 protein, called by TCRdb with MiXCR from the 5' RACE reads. The sample has about 320,000 distinct CDR3 sequences, about 10% seen once. The sample consisted of CD4+ T cells sorted from PBMCs, taken 45 days after the yellow fever booster vaccination. The receptors shown here come from a man between 18 and 35 years old who received the YFV17D yellow fever vaccine. Both conserved end residues are part of each CDR3. Fields, in order: V gene, clone size, J gene, D gene, CDR3 DNA, CDR3 protein. A D gene is named only where the DNA matches it firmly. Some rows mark clone size as missing; the rest say once, few, many or name a class of expanded clone.

v_gene: TRBV12-3/TRBV12-4
abundance: many
j_gene: TRBJ1-3
d_gene: -
CDR3nt: TGTGCCAGCAGTTCTGGAAACACCATATATTTT
CDR3aa: CASSSGNTIYF

v_gene: TRBV7-3
abundance: few
j_gene: TRBJ1-1
d_gene: -
CDR3nt: TGTGCCAGCAGCACACAGGAGGGCACTGAAGCTTTCTTT
CDR3aa: CASSTQEGTEAFF

v_gene: TRBV11-2
abundance: -
j_gene: TRBJ2-7
d_gene: -
CDR3nt: TGTGCCAGCGGGTTATTCGAGCAGTACTTC
CDR3aa: CASGLFEQYF

v_gene: TRBV28
abundance: many
j_gene: TRBJ2-3
d_gene: TRBD2
CDR3nt: TGTGCCAGCAGTTTTATTGCCCAGCGGGGGGGCTCAGATACGCAGTATTTT
CDR3aa: CASSFIAQRGGSDTQYF

v_gene: TRBV4-1
abundance: -
j_gene: TRBJ2-2
d_gene: -
CDR3nt: TGCGCCAGCAGCCCCCTCGGGGGCCAGGTCACCGGGGAGCTGTTTTTT
CDR3aa: CASSPLGGQVTGELFF

v_gene: TRBV5-4
abundance: -
j_gene: TRBJ1-2
d_gene: TRBD1
CDR3nt: TGTGCCAGCAGCTCATTACTAACCGGGACAGGGCGAGGCTACACCTTC
CDR3aa: CASSSLLTGTGRGYTF

v_gene: TRBV12-3/TRBV12-4
abundance: -
j_gene: TRBJ1-3
d_gene: -
CDR3nt: TGTGCCAGCATAGCGACAGGCTCTGGAAACACCATATATTTT
CDR3aa: CASIATGSGNTIYF

v_gene: TRBV6-5
abundance: -
j_gene: TRBJ2-5
d_gene: TRBD2
CDR3nt: TGTGCCAGCAGTTACTCTCCCCACAGCGGGGGGTACTCGACCCAGTACTTC
CDR3aa: CASSYSPHSGGYSTQYF

v_gene: TRBV6-5
abundance: -
j_gene: TRBJ2-1
d_gene: -
CDR3nt: TGTGCCAGCAGTTACCTGGGTTCGGGGCAGTTCTTC
CDR3aa: CASSYLGSGQFF

v_gene: TRBV7-9
abundance: -
j_gene: TRBJ1-3
d_gene: -
CDR3nt: TGTGCCAGCGAGACGCCAGGAAACACCATATATTTT
CDR3aa: CASETPGNTIYF

v_gene: TRBV28
abundance: -
j_gene: TRBJ1-3
d_gene: -
CDR3nt: TGTGCCAGCAGTTCGGCAAGCTTGGGTACAAACACCATATATTTT
CDR3aa: CASSSASLGTNTIYF

v_gene: TRBV7-2
abundance: many
j_gene: TRBJ2-2
d_gene: -
CDR3nt: TGTGCCAGCAGCTTAGAGAGGGTAGAAAACGGCGGGGAGCTGTTTTTT
CDR3aa: CASSLERVENGGELFF

v_gene: TRBV12-3/TRBV12-4
abundance: -
j_gene: TRBJ2-5
d_gene: -
CDR3nt: TGTGCCAGCAGTTTATCCGGGGCCCCAGAGACCCAGTACTTC
CDR3aa: CASSLSGAPETQYF

v_gene: TRBV5-5
abundance: -
j_gene: TRBJ1-5
d_gene: -
CDR3nt: TGTGCCAGCAGCTTGTCTGGCAGCAATAGCAATCAGCCCCAGCATTTT
CDR3aa: CASSLSGSNSNQPQHF

v_gene: TRBV29-1
abundance: -
j_gene: TRBJ2-3
d_gene: -
CDR3nt: TGCAGCGTTGCAGGGTTGATCGGTCTCACAGATACGCAGTATTTT
CDR3aa: CSVAGLIGLTDTQYF

v_gene: TRBV4-3
abundance: few
j_gene: TRBJ2-3
d_gene: -
CDR3nt: TGCGCCAGCAGCCAAGACACGGGCCTTAGCACAGATACGCAGTATTTT
CDR3aa: CASSQDTGLSTDTQYF

v_gene: TRBV20-1
abundance: -
j_gene: TRBJ2-5
d_gene: TRBD2
CDR3nt: TGCAGTGCCCCCCCGGGGGGGGCCGCAGAGACCCAGTACTTC
CDR3aa: CSAPPGGAAETQYF

v_gene: TRBV29-1
abundance: -
j_gene: TRBJ2-1
d_gene: -
CDR3nt: TGCAGCGTTGTGCCGGGGGGCTGGGGGGGCAATGAGCAGTTCTTC
CDR3aa: CSVVPGGWGGNEQFF

v_gene: TRBV4-3
abundance: -
j_gene: TRBJ2-4
d_gene: -
CDR3nt: TGCGCCAGCAGCCAAGAAGTAAGGGGGATAAACATTCAGTACTTC
CDR3aa: CASSQEVRGINIQYF

v_gene: TRBV7-2
abundance: few
j_gene: TRBJ2-5
d_gene: -
CDR3nt: TGTGCCAGCAGTCCTATGCGAGAGACCCAGTACTTC
CDR3aa: CASSPMRETQYF

v_gene: TRBV5-1
abundance: -
j_gene: TRBJ2-1
d_gene: TRBD2
CDR3nt: TGCGCCAGCTTTGAGATAGCGGGGGGGTTGAATGAGCAGTTCTTC
CDR3aa: CASFEIAGGLNEQFF

v_gene: TRBV30
abundance: many
j_gene: TRBJ2-1
d_gene: -
CDR3nt: TGTGCCTGGAGTGTACTGGGACACAATGAGCAGTTCTTC
CDR3aa: CAWSVLGHNEQFF

v_gene: TRBV12-3/TRBV12-4
abundance: few
j_gene: TRBJ1-3
d_gene: -
CDR3nt: TGTGCCAGCAGCTCCTGGGGGGAGCGGAACACCATATATTTT
CDR3aa: CASSSWGERNTIYF

v_gene: TRBV20-1
abundance: -
j_gene: TRBJ2-5
d_gene: -
CDR3nt: TGCAGTGCTCCTCTAAATCGGGAGACCCAGTACTTC
CDR3aa: CSAPLNRETQYF

v_gene: TRBV5-1
abundance: -
j_gene: TRBJ2-1
d_gene: -
CDR3nt: TGCGCCAGCAGCTTCGGTAGGACGGGAAATGAGCAGTTCTTC
CDR3aa: CASSFGRTGNEQFF

v_gene: TRBV20-1
abundance: -
j_gene: TRBJ2-1
d_gene: TRBD1
CDR3nt: TGCAGTGCTAGTAGGTCAGGGGGCTGGAATGAGCAGTTCTTC
CDR3aa: CSASRSGGWNEQFF

v_gene: TRBV20-1
abundance: -
j_gene: TRBJ2-1
d_gene: TRBD2
CDR3nt: TGCAGTGCGTTAGCGGGGGGGCCTGACAATGAGCAGTTCTTC
CDR3aa: CSALAGGPDNEQFF

v_gene: TRBV20-1
abundance: few
j_gene: TRBJ2-1
d_gene: -
CDR3nt: TGCAGTGCTAGGTCCGGAGCCTACAATGAGCAGTTCTTC
CDR3aa: CSARSGAYNEQFF

v_gene: TRBV9
abundance: few
j_gene: TRBJ2-7
d_gene: -
CDR3nt: TGTGCCAGCAGCCCCGCCCGGACCGAACACGGGGCCCACGAGCAGTACTTC
CDR3aa: CASSPARTEHGAHEQYF

v_gene: TRBV12-3/TRBV12-4
abundance: many
j_gene: TRBJ1-4
d_gene: -
CDR3nt: TGTGCCAGCAGTCCCAGGGGTCTTAATGAAAAACTGTTTTTT
CDR3aa: CASSPRGLNEKLFF

v_gene: TRBV4-3
abundance: -
j_gene: TRBJ2-2
d_gene: -
CDR3nt: TGCGCCAGCAGCCAAGGGGGTCCCCTCACCGGGGAGCTGTTTTTT
CDR3aa: CASSQGGPLTGELFF